What follows are 24 T cell receptor beta chains derived from one specimen sequenced in a study of blood T cell repertoires in COVID-19. Sequenced by immunoSEQ multiplex PCR; TCRdb stores in-frame clones only, minus some. Counted here are roughly 98,000 clones, roughly 80% occurring once; the ten biggest clones make up 11%. Sequenced: peripheral blood. Source of these receptors: a man in his 70s with active or convalescent COVID-19.

The chain couples TRBV2 to TRBJ2-1; 7 bases agree with TRBD1. The CDR3 is 13 amino acids. Germline loops: CDR1 SNHLY, CDR2 FYNNEI. After removal of 4 bases from V and 6 bases from J, the junction contained 3 bases not matched to a gene. The CDR3 region has the DNA TGTGCCAGCAGTGGGGACAGACGCAATGAGCAGTTCTTC. This encodes CASSGDRRNEQFF.

This clone occurred once. The chain joins TRBV3-1 (or the pseudogene TRBV3-2) to TRBJ2-5; a possible D gene is TRBD2 (7 bases). Germline values: CDR1 LGHDT, CDR2 YNNKEL (reference sequence). This CDR3 region has 15 residues. V lost 0 bases and J 7 bases, leaving 15 bases between the germline ends. CDR3 DNA: TGTGCCAGCAGCCAAGAGGGGGGCGGGGGAAGGACCCAGTACTTC. It translates to CASSQEGGGGRTQYF.

This chain joins TRBV5-1 and TRBJ2-1, with TRBD2 matching over 8 bases. J gave up 7 bases and V 0 bases, and 6 bases lay outside the gene matches. Germline CDR1 reads SGHRS; CDR2 reads YFSETQ. The CDR3 is 15 residues long. CDR3 nucleotide sequence: TGCGCCAGCAGCTTGGATGTAGCGGGGATGAATGAGCAGTTCTTC. Its translation: CASSLDVAGMNEQFF.

In its sample, this clone was seen a few times. This chain connects TRBV10-3 to TRBJ1-2; D is undetermined. Germline CDR1 and CDR2: ENHRY and SYGVKD. The CDR3 has 13 residues. V was clipped by 5 bases and J by 2 bases, with 9 bases between them. CDR3 bases: TGTGCCATCAGTACCGGGAAGAACTATGGCTACACCTTC. This codes for CAISTGKNYGYTF.

This chain joins TRBV5-1 and TRBJ2-7; TRBD1 matches 8 bases. In germline, CDR1 is SGHRS, CDR2 YFSETQ. V was clipped by 4 bases and J by 2 bases; unmatched bases: 8. The CDR3 covers 15 residues. The CDR3 DNA sequence: TGCGCCAGCAGCCCGAGGACAGGGAGCACCTACGAGCAGTACTTC. Protein product: CASSPRTGSTYEQYF.

The genes are TRBV10-3 and TRBJ1-1, with D hard to call. Germline-derived CDR1 and CDR2 are ENHRY and SYGVKD. The V and J ends lost 7 bases and 0 bases respectively, with 12 bases between them. The CDR3 has 14 residues. The CDR3 DNA sequence: TGTGCCATCAAGGACCCGGGGATGAACACTGAAGCTTTCTTT. The encoded protein is CAIKDPGMNTEAFF.

This rearrangement joins TRBV6-5 to TRBJ1-5; a weak D match, TRBD1 (5 bases). Germline V CDR1 and CDR2: MNHEY, SVGAGI. V lost 7 bases and J lost 7, with 17 bases in between. The CDR3 is made up of 14 amino acids. CDR3 DNA sequence: TGTGCCAGCACCTGGGAAGGGGTGGGACAGCCCCAGCATTTT. Its translation is CASTWEGVGQPQHF.

This chain uses TRBV7-8 with TRBJ2-1, with a possible D match to TRBD2 (5 bases). The length of the CDR3 is 14 residues. Germline V CDR1 and CDR2: SGHVS, FQNEAQ. The V gene lost 2 bases and the J gene lost 8 bases, with 13 bases spanning the gap. CDR3 region: CASSLNVLRDEQFF. CDR3 in DNA: TGTGCCAGCAGCTTAAACGTTTTGCGGGATGAGCAGTTCTTC.

This clone has a handful of counts. The chain carries TRBV6-6 and TRBJ1-5; 8 positions match TRBD1. The CDR3 runs 15 residues. CDR1 MNHNY and CDR2 SVGAGI come from the germline V gene (reference sequence). V lost 6 bases, J lost 7 bases, and 11 bases stayed unmatched. The CDR3 reads CASRIPGQAQQPQHF. The CDR3 DNA reads TGTGCCAGCAGAATACCGGGACAGGCTCAACAGCCCCAGCATTTT.

The chain has TRBV10-3 and TRBJ1-3; D is unresolved. The V and J ends lost 8 bases and 0 bases respectively, with 17 bases between them. CDR1 is ENHRY, CDR2 SYGVKD, per germline. CDR3 length equals 16 residues. The CDR3 DNA follows: TGTGCCATCGCACAGAATCAACAAATCTCTGGAAACACCATATATTTT. This sequence encodes CAIAQNQQISGNTIYF.

J is TRBJ1-6 and V is TRBV4-1; possible D gene TRBD1, 5 bases. V shed 2 bases and J shed 2 bases, with 10 bases lying between them. Per the germline V gene, CDR1 is MGHRA and CDR2 is YSYEKL. The CDR3 is 16 residues long. CDR3 nucleotide sequence: TGCGCCAGCAGCCAATTACGGGGGACCTATAATTCACCCCTCCACTTT. It codes for CASSQLRGTYNSPLHF.

This clone was found many times. This chain uses TRBV30 with TRBJ1-5, with D uncertain. The length of the CDR3 is 15 residues. Germline V CDR1 and CDR2: GTSNPN, SVGIG (reference sequence). With 0 bases removed from V and 1 base from J, the gap between germline ends came to 10 bases. The CDR3 nucleotides read TGTGCCTGGAGTGTACCCGGGATCAGCAATCAGCCCCAGCATTTT. This encodes CAWSVPGISNQPQHF. The full variable domain, rest sourced from reference TRBV30 and TRBJ1-5, is SQTIHQWPATLVQPVGSPLSLECTVEGTSNPNLYWYRQAAGRGLQLLFYSVGIGQISSEVPQNLSASRPQDRQFILSSKKLLLSDSGFYLCAWSVPGISNQPQHFGDGTRLSIL.

The chain carries TRBV5-4 and TRBJ2-1, with D maybe TRBD2 (7 bases). The CDR3 totals 15 residues. From germline, CDR1 is SGHNT and CDR2 YYREEE (reference sequence). Trimming stripped 3 bases from V and 4 bases from J, with 14 bases between. CDR3 coding DNA: TGTGCCAGCAGCTCCCCGGGGGGCCCATACAATGAGCAGTTCTTC. Its translation is CASSSPGGPYNEQFF.

This sequence joins TRBV7-2 and TRBJ1-4; TRBD1 might be the D (5 bases). The CDR3 runs 16 residues. Germline V gives CDR1 SGHTA, CDR2 FQGNSA. V shed 3 bases and J shed 0 bases, with 11 bases lying between them. This CDR3 is CASSLGQVATNEKLFF. Written as DNA, the CDR3 is TGTGCCAGCAGCTTGGGGCAGGTGGCAACTAATGAAAAACTGTTTTTT.

The V call is TRBV15, the J call TRBJ2-5; TRBD2 matches 8 bases. Germline V gives CDR1 LNHNV, CDR2 YYDKDF (reference sequence). The CDR3 length is 16 residues. V shed 2 bases and J 4 bases; nucleotides not matched to a gene: 9. CDR3 protein: CATSRSERERAETQYF. CDR3 in DNA: TGTGCCACCAGCAGATCCGAGCGGGAGAGGGCAGAGACCCAGTACTTC.

The chain links TRBV6-6 to TRBJ1-5; 8 bases match TRBD1. V lost 6 bases to trimming and J lost 2 bases; unmatched junction nucleotides: 3. Germline lookup yields CDR1 MNHNY and CDR2 SVGAGI (reference sequence). The CDR3 runs 14 residues. CDR3 protein: CASRMTGGNQPQHF. The CDR3 DNA is TGTGCCAGCAGAATGACAGGGGGCAATCAGCCCCAGCATTTT.

This chain connects TRBV3-1 (or the pseudogene TRBV3-2) to TRBJ1-3; D call uncertain. CDR1 and CDR2 from the germline V gene are LGHDT and YNNKEL (reference sequence). V was clipped by 4 bases and J by 8 bases, with 9 bases between them. This CDR3 has 12 amino acids. Written as DNA, the CDR3 is TGTGCCAGCAGCCCCCGGAGGGACACCATATATTTT. Its protein is CASSPRRDTIYF.

The table lists this clone with a count of one. The rearrangement joins TRBV7-2 to TRBJ1-1, with TRBD1 as a possible D gene (5 bases). Trimming shortened V by 3 bases and J by 7 bases, and 12 bases separated the two germline ends. The germline gives CDR1 SGHTA, CDR2 FQGNSA. This CDR3 spans 13 amino acids. The CDR3 DNA is TGTGCCAGCAGCTTTGGGGCGGTAGGTGAAGCTTTCTTT. This sequence encodes CASSFGAVGEAFF.

V gene TRBV11-3 combines with J gene TRBJ1-1; 8 bases are shared with TRBD1. The CDR3 totals 16 residues. The J segment lost 0 bases and the V segment lost 4 bases, leaving 7 bases of the junction unmatched. The germline V gene encodes CDR1 SGHNT and CDR2 YENEEA. CDR3 DNA sequence: TGTGCCAGCAGCTCACAGGGGGAGATCTTGAACACTGAAGCTTTCTTT. It encodes CASSSQGEILNTEAFF.

The chain has TRBV3-1 (or the pseudogene TRBV3-2) and TRBJ2-4; D is perhaps TRBD1 (5 bases). CDR3 length equals 15 residues. Germline CDR1 LGHDT, CDR2 YNNKEL (reference sequence). Trimming left V 4 bases short and J 1 base short, with 11 bases between. CDR3 nucleotide sequence: TGTGCCAGCAGCCCAGGGTCCGTTGCCAAAAACATTCAGTACTTC. Translation: CASSPGSVAKNIQYF.

This clone was detected only once. The chain is built from TRBV10-3 and TRBJ1-2; D might be TRBD1 (6 bases). Deletions cut 6 bases from V and 7 bases from J, with 21 bases between. There are 15 residues in the CDR3. The germline V gene encodes CDR1 ENHRY and CDR2 SYGVKD. CDR3 sequence: CAISPRGGEDRGYTF. As DNA, the CDR3 is TGTGCCATCAGCCCGAGGGGGGGCGAAGATCGTGGCTACACCTTC.

For the CDR3, the DNA is TGTGCCACCAGTGATTCGGTTCCCAGCGGGGGGGCCGCCTACAATGAGCAGTTCTTC. It encodes CATSDSVPSGGAAYNEQFF. This chain uses TRBV24-1 with TRBJ2-1; TRBD2 agrees at 10 bases. The CDR3 runs to 19 residues. Germline CDR1 is KGHDR and CDR2 is SFDVKD. The J segment lost 2 bases and the V segment lost 2 bases, leaving 11 bases of the junction unmatched.

This chain joins TRBV11-3 and TRBJ2-1, with D possibly TRBD2 on 5 matching bases. Trimming took off 1 base at V and 0 bases at J, with 16 bases between the two ends. Germline CDR1 SGHNT, CDR2 YENEEA. CDR3 length equals 18 residues. The CDR3 is CASSLGAFSGSSYNEQFF. As DNA, the CDR3 is TGTGCCAGCAGCTTAGGGGCCTTCTCGGGAAGCTCCTACAATGAGCAGTTCTTC.

The rearrangement uses TRBV6-5 and TRBJ2-1, with 7 bases identical to TRBD1. CDR3 length: 15 residues. Germline CDR1 and CDR2: MNHEY and SVGAGI. V shed 2 bases, J shed 2 bases, and the junction held 3 bases outside the gene matches. The CDR3: CASSYRGQTYNEQFF. Here the CDR3 DNA reads TGTGCCAGCAGTTACCGGGGACAGACCTACAATGAGCAGTTCTTC.